This T cell receptor (beta chain) originates from a study of T cell responses to AZD1222 COVID-19 vaccine. Across the whole study: Combined were second doses at about 4 or about 12 weeks.

With 0 bases removed from V and 6 bases from J, the gap between germline ends came to 12 bases. The CDR3 consists of 13 residues. CDR1 is GTSNPN, CDR2 SVGIG, per germline (reference sequence). Profiled with immunoSEQ multiplex PCR; TCRdb holds only in-frame clones, not every one. Here the sample spans around 130,000 clones, more than 85% being singletons. Study-wide results and limits: Without day 14 samples, only post-peak T cell repertoires were studied. The donor cohort was predominantly white British with a female majority, and clonal diversity may have been underestimated. CD4 TCRs covered the whole spike, strongest at regions 160-218 and 743-854.

A word on this clone: Its antigen is unidentified.

Source: peripheral blood, taken on day 0 of AZD1222 vaccination. The clonotype originates from an adult in good health. V gene TRBV30 combines with J gene TRBJ2-7; maybe TRBD1 (6 bases). The CDR3 here is CAWSVYTGFEQYF. CDR3 sequence (DNA): TGTGCCTGGAGTGTCTACACAGGGTTCGAGCAGTACTTC.